The rows below give T cell receptor beta chains drawn from one sample of a study of OX40 agonist ivuxolimab in advanced cancers. The table came from immunoSEQ multiplex PCR; TCRdb's copy has only in-frame clones and leaves some out. The profile shows around 33,000 clones, 92% of them singletons. Sequences were derived from CD4+ or CD8+ T cells sorted from blood, sampled in a trial of the OX40 agonist ivuxolimab. The source is an adult with an advanced solid tumor such as melanoma, head and neck, liver or kidney cancer. The CDR3 runs from the conserved cysteine through the conserved F or W. D genes are given only for firm matches. Only some rows state a clone size, as once, few, many or a class for expanded clones.

NA,TRBV28,NA,TRBJ2-7,15,TGTGCCACCACATCTAATGTGGGGCATAGGAACGAGCAGTACTTC,CATTSNVGHRNEQYF
NA,TRBV5-1,NA,TRBJ1-6,15,TGCGCCAGCAGCTTCCTTCAGGGAGAAGGTTCACCCCTCCACTTT,CASSFLQGEGSPLHF
NA,TRBV7-2,NA,TRBJ2-3,14,TGTGCCAGCAGCTTAGCTTGGGGCGGAGATACGCAGTATTTT,CASSLAWGGDTQYF
NA,TRBV2,TRBD1,TRBJ1-1,15,TGTGCCAGCAATAGAGAGGGGGCACAGTACACTGAAGCTTTCTTT,CASNREGAQYTEAFF
NA,TRBV5-1,NA,TRBJ2-5,14,TGCGCCAGCAGCTCCGAGGGGGGTAGGGGGACCCAGTACTTC,CASSSEGGRGTQYF
NA,TRBV4-2,NA,TRBJ1-1,16,TGTGCCAGCAGCCCCCCACTAGGAAGGGGCCGGACTGAAGCTTTCTTT,CASSPPLGRGRTEAFF
NA,TRBV6-5,NA,TRBJ1-2,12,TGTGCCAGCAGTTCTGGGAACTATGGCTACACCTTC,CASSSGNYGYTF
once,TRBV11-2,TRBD1,TRBJ2-4,16,TGTGCCAGCAGCTTATCCCCTAACAGGGGGCGAAACATTCAGTACTTC,CASSLSPNRGRNIQYF
NA,TRBV18,TRBD2,TRBJ2-7,13,TGTGCCAGCTCACCGGGACTATCCTACGAGCAGTACTTC,CASSPGLSYEQYF
once,TRBV7-2,NA,TRBJ2-1,15,TGTGCCAGCAGCTTAGCTCCTCTGGCCTACAATGAGCAGTTCTTC,CASSLAPLAYNEQFF
NA,TRBV2,NA,TRBJ1-1,14,TGTGCCAGCAGTGACCCACCAATGAACACTGAAGCTTTCTTT,CASSDPPMNTEAFF
NA,TRBV28,NA,TRBJ1-2,14,TGTGCCAGCAGGCCCTACACGGGTGTCTTTGGCTACACCTTC,CASRPYTGVFGYTF
NA,TRBV6-4,NA,TRBJ1-3,13,TGTGCCGGCGCCTTGAAGGCTGGAAACACCATATATTTT,CAGALKAGNTIYF
NA,TRBV7-8,NA,TRBJ1-1,14,TGTGCCAGCAGCTTAGAGAGGGGGATCACTGAAGCTTTCTTT,CASSLERGITEAFF
NA,TRBV19,TRBD1,TRBJ2-1,14,TGTGCCAGTAGTCCCTGGGGACAGAACAATGAGCAGTTCTTC,CASSPWGQNNEQFF
NA,TRBV6-1,TRBD1,TRBJ2-7,14,TGTGCCAGCAGTACGACAGGGATGATCTACGAGCAGTACTTC,CASSTTGMIYEQYF
NA,TRBV6-6,TRBD1,TRBJ2-7,14,TGTGCCAGCAGCCACGGACAGGGGTCCGCCGAGCAGTACTTC,CASSHGQGSAEQYF
NA,TRBV30,NA,TRBJ1-5,14,TGTGCCTGGAGACAGGGTGGGAGCAATCAGCCCCAGCATTTT,CAWRQGGSNQPQHF
NA,TRBV7-8,NA,TRBJ2-2,16,TGTGCCAGCAGCTTAGCCCAGGCCGGGGGTACCGGGGAGCTGTTTTTT,CASSLAQAGGTGELFF
NA,TRBV6-1,TRBD1,TRBJ2-7,14,TGTGCCAGCGGTCGACAGGGGTTTTACTACGAGCAGTACTTC,CASGRQGFYYEQYF
once,TRBV10-3,NA,TRBJ2-2,12,TGTGCCTCCCAAGAGGGGCCCGGGGAGCTGTTTTTT,CASQEGPGELFF
NA,TRBV7-3,TRBD2,TRBJ2-5,15,TGTGCCAGCAGCTCCGGACTAGCGGGGCAAGAGACCCAGTACTTC,CASSSGLAGQETQYF
NA,TRBV4-2,NA,TRBJ1-2,16,TGTGCCAGCAGCCAAGAAGTGACAGGCCAGAACTATGGCTACACCTTC,CASSQEVTGQNYGYTF
NA,TRBV5-1,NA,TRBJ2-5,14,TGCGCCAGCAGCTTGACTCTCGACGGAGAGACCCAGTACTTC,CASSLTLDGETQYF
few,TRBV11-3,NA,TRBJ1-1,13,TGTGCCAGCAGCTTAGATCAAGACAGCGAAGCTTTCTTT,CASSLDQDSEAFF
NA,TRBV6-5,NA,TRBJ1-2,13,TGTGCCAGCAGTTCCGGGGCTGCGAGGGGCTACACCTTC,CASSSGAARGYTF
once,TRBV28,TRBD1,TRBJ2-2,17,TGTGCCAGCAGAGGACCGGGACAGGGGAGTAACACCGGGGAGCTGTTTTTT,CASRGPGQGSNTGELFF
NA,TRBV7-2,NA,TRBJ1-3,14,TGTGCCAGCAGCTCCACCCAGACTGGAAACACCATATATTTT,CASSSTQTGNTIYF